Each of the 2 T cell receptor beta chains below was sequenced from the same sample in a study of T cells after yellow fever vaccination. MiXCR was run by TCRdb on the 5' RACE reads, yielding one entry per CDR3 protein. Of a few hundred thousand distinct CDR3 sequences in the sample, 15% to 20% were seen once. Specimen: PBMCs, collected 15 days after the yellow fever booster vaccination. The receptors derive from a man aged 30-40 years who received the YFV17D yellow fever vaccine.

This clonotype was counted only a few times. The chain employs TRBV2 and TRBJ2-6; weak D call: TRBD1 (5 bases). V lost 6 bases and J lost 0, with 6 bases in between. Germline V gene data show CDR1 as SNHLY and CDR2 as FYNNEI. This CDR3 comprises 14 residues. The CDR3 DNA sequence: TGTGCCAGCAGCACAGGCTCTGGGGCCAACGTCCTGACTTTC. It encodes CASSTGSGANVLTF.

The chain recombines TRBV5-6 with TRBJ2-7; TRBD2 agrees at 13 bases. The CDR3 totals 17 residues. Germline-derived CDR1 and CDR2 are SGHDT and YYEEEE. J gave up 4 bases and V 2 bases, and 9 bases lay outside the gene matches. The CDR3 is CASSLKGRTSGSYEQYF. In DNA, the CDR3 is TGTGCCAGCAGCTTAAAAGGCAGGACTAGCGGGAGTTACGAGCAGTACTTC.